This record looks at one TCR beta chain sequence and its context. Its antigen remains unidentified. Losses at the gene ends were 5 bases for V and 2 bases for J; bases not matched to a gene: 8. This CDR3 is built from 15 residues. Germline CDR1 SGHRS, CDR2 YFSETQ. The record originates from a study of memory CD4+ T cells and cytomegalovirus serostatus. Study-level information: Donors were healthy Belgian adults, 10 or so CMV seropositive and approximately 25 seronegative. Overall study findings and caveats: Each of 67 CMV-associated TCRbeta sequences occurred in one to five individuals. Repertoires predicted CMV serostatus with median bootstrapped AUC of 0.95.

The sort gate was single viable CD3+CD4+CD8-CD45RO+ cells for memory CD4+ T cells. Sequencing was performed with immunoSEQ multiplex PCR; in TCRdb, only in-frame clones are kept and a portion is missing. The repertoire has over 50,000 clones, roughly 79% of them found once; the top ten carry 1.5% to 2%. This TCR derives from an adult in good health and CMV-seronegative. Sequencing was performed on memory CD4+ T cells from blood. This chain joins TRBV5-1 and TRBJ2-5; 8 nucleotides agree with TRBD2. CDR3 nucleotide sequence: TGCGCCAGCAGTCTAAGCGGGAGTACGCAAGAGACCCAGTACTTC. Protein sequence: CASSLSGSTQETQYF.